Listed here are 24 T cell receptor beta chains from one sample, sequenced in a study of regulatory T cells in long-lasting Graves disease. Time point given: newly diagnosed GD, antithyroid drugs for less than 3 months. Scientists built the TCR library using RNA that was extracted from PBMCs. To make TCR beta libraries, researchers used iRepertoire HTBI primers and Arm-PCR of CDR3 regions. TCRdb reanalysed the multiplex PCR reads using MiXCR and keeps one entry per CDR3 protein. The sample holds roughly 500,000 distinct CDR3 sequences, less than 15% seen once. These data also featured in a second study, about T cells in Graves' hyperthyroidism and ophthalmopathy.

The material sequenced was peripheral blood mononuclear cells (PBMCs), taken at new diagnosis, from a patient treated with antithyroid drugs. The origin of the receptors is a young man with Graves disease.

Many counts were recorded for this clonotype. This rearrangement joins TRBV6-1 to TRBJ2-7, with a weak D call TRBD1 (5 bases). V lost 5 bases, J lost 4 bases, and 15 bases lay in between. This CDR3 region has 14 residues. The germline V gene has CDR1 MNHNS and CDR2 SASEGT. The CDR3 DNA sequence: TGTGCCAGCAGTCTCCCCGGACATCCGTACGAGCAGTACTTC. Encoded protein: CASSLPGHPYEQYF.

This clonotype was found many times. This chain joins TRBV12-3 or TRBV12-4 and TRBJ2-5, with 8 bases that match TRBD1. This CDR3 is built from 15 residues. The junction had 10 bases not matched to a gene; V was cut back by 5 bases and J by 5 bases. CDR3: CASSPRAGGWETQYF. In DNA, the CDR3 is TGTGCCAGCAGTCCCAGGGCAGGGGGCTGGGAGACCCAGTACTTC.

This clonotype showed up just a few times. CDR3 in DNA: TGTGCCAGCTCACCACCCCCGGGAGAGACCCAGTACTTC. It translates to CASSPPPGETQYF. The chain combines TRBV18 with TRBJ2-5; D is unresolved. CDR3 size: 13 residues. V was cut by 0 bases and J by 4 bases, with 6 bases left in between. Germline V lookup: CDR1 KGHSH, CDR2 LQKENI.

This clonotype was recorded many times. The chain employs TRBV28 and TRBJ2-5; 8 positions match TRBD2. The ends lost 7 bases at V and 5 bases at J; junction bases unmatched: 6. The CDR3 loop spans 13 amino acids. In germline, CDR1 is MDHEN, CDR2 SYDVKM. The CDR3: CASNLAGGETQYF. The CDR3 coding sequence is TGTGCCAGCAACCTGGCGGGGGGCGAGACCCAGTACTTC.

This clonotype was observed many times. The chain is built from TRBV5-1 and TRBJ2-7; 9 bases align to TRBD1. Germline CDR1 reads SGHRS; CDR2 reads YFSETQ. CDR3 length equals 13 residues. V lost 5 bases to trimming and J lost 5 bases; unmatched junction nucleotides: 5. As DNA, the CDR3 is TGCGCCAGCAGGGGACAGGGACACGACGAGCAGTACTTC. Translated: CASRGQGHDEQYF.

The V gene is TRBV5-1, the J gene TRBJ2-5; TRBD2 aligns across 9 bases. The J segment lost 2 bases and the V segment lost 0 bases, leaving 5 bases of the junction unmatched. The germline gives CDR1 SGHRS, CDR2 YFSETQ. The CDR3 spans 16 residues. CDR3 in DNA: TGCGCCAGCAGCTTGGAAGCGGGAGGCGCTCAAGAGACCCAGTACTTC. This gives the protein CASSLEAGGAQETQYF. The variable domain in full, completed from reference TRBV5-1 and TRBJ2-5, reads KAGVTQTPRYLIKTRGQQVTLSCSPISGHRSVSWYQQTPGQGLQFLFEYFSETQRNKGNFPGRFSGRQFSNSRSEMNVSTLELGDSALYLCASSLEAGGAQETQYFGPGTRLLVL.

The chain is built from TRBV29-1 and TRBJ2-7; weak D call: TRBD1 (7 bases). CDR1 SQVTM and CDR2 ANQGSEA come from the germline V gene. The V end lost 7 bases, the J end lost 3 bases, and 16 bases lay between the germline ends. The CDR3 consists of 13 residues. For the CDR3, the DNA is TGCAGCGGGGGCGGGACAGACGACTACGAGCAGTACTTC. Amino acid sequence: CSGGGTDDYEQYF.

At least ten counts were recorded for this clonotype. The chain has TRBV2 and TRBJ1-1; D is uncertain. The germline CDR1 and CDR2 sequences are SNHLY and FYNNEI. Trimming shortened V by 6 bases and J by 3 bases, and 11 bases separated the two germline ends. The length of the CDR3 is 13 residues. The CDR3 bases are TGTGCCAGCAGCCCAAGACAAGACACTGAAGCTTTCTTT. Protein sequence: CASSPRQDTEAFF.

This clonotype was counted ten times or more. This chain links TRBV24-1 with TRBJ2-1; possible D gene TRBD1, 6 bases. Trimming pared 4 bases from V and 2 bases from J, leaving 8 bases between. The CDR3 length is 14 residues. Germline assignment: CDR1 KGHDR and CDR2 SFDVKD. CDR3 sequence (DNA): TGTGCCACCAGTGAACAGGGTACCTACAATGAGCAGTTCTTC. It yields the protein CATSEQGTYNEQFF.

The sample holds many counts of this clonotype. V gene TRBV5-1 combines with J gene TRBJ2-7, with D perhaps matching TRBD1 (5 bases). V shed 0 bases and J shed 5 bases, with 12 bases lying between them. Germline V gene sequence: CDR1 SGHRS, CDR2 YFSETQ. The CDR3 is 14 residues long. The CDR3: CASSLADIFNEQYF. The CDR3 DNA follows: TGCGCCAGCAGCTTGGCGGACATTTTCAACGAGCAGTACTTC.

This clonotype was counted a few times. J is TRBJ2-7 and V is TRBV18; a weak D match, TRBD1 (6 bases). From germline, CDR1 is KGHSH and CDR2 LQKENI. This CDR3 region has 14 residues. V lost 2 bases and J lost 5, with 13 bases in between. CDR3 sequence (DNA): TGTGCCAGCTCACCATCCAGGGGAATCCACGAGCAGTACTTC. This encodes CASSPSRGIHEQYF.

This clonotype was recorded a few times. The V gene is TRBV4-1, the J gene TRBJ2-1, with TRBD2 matching 8 bases. This CDR3 comprises 15 residues. Germline V gene sequence: CDR1 MGHRA, CDR2 YSYEKL. V trimming: 4 bases; J trimming: 4 bases; junction bases outside the gene matches: 6. CDR3 protein: CASSPTSAPYNEQFF. CDR3 nucleotides: TGCGCCAGCAGCCCGACTAGCGCGCCTTACAATGAGCAGTTCTTC.

This clonotype was detected many times. The rearrangement joins TRBV5-1 to TRBJ2-1; the D gene is possibly TRBD2 (6 bases). V shed 0 bases and J shed 7 bases, with 11 bases lying between them. CDR3 size: 14 residues. Germline V gene sequence: CDR1 SGHRS, CDR2 YFSETQ. The CDR3 DNA reads TGCGCCAGCAGCTTGGGACTAGTCAGTAATGAGCAGTTCTTC. Protein sequence: CASSLGLVSNEQFF. Drawing the rest from reference TRBV5-1 and TRBJ2-1, the complete variable domain is KAGVTQTPRYLIKTRGQQVTLSCSPISGHRSVSWYQQTPGQGLQFLFEYFSETQRNKGNFPGRFSGRQFSNSRSEMNVSTLELGDSALYLCASSLGLVSNEQFFGPGTRLTVL.

This clonotype was counted many times. This chain links TRBV11-2 with TRBJ2-1; possibly TRBD1 or TRBD2 for D (5 bases each). Germline V gene sequence: CDR1 SGHAT, CDR2 FQNNGV. The length of the CDR3 is 15 residues. The germline V and J ends were trimmed by 3 bases and 3 bases, with 12 bases remaining between them. CDR3 sequence (DNA): TGTGCCAGCAGCTTTGGGGGAAAATACTACAATGAGCAGTTCTTC. It specifies CASSFGGKYYNEQFF.

This clonotype has at least ten counts. The chain carries TRBV12-3 or TRBV12-4 and TRBJ2-7, with D perhaps matching TRBD2 (5 bases). V was cut by 4 bases and J by 6 bases, with 10 bases left in between. The CDR3 contains 12 residues. As DNA, the CDR3 is TGTGCCAGCAGTTCTAGCTCCGGCGAGCAGTACTTC. Amino acid sequence: CASSSSSGEQYF.

This chain connects TRBV2 to TRBJ1-5; weak D call: TRBD1 (5 bases). The CDR3 runs to 14 residues. CDR1 and CDR2 from the germline V gene are SNHLY and FYNNEI. Trimming stripped 3 bases from V and 5 bases from J, with 11 bases between. The CDR3 coding sequence is TGTGCCAGCAGTGAGGGACGGACGTATCAGCCCCAGCATTTT. This gives the protein CASSEGRTYQPQHF.

This clonotype was recorded a few times. V usage is TRBV6-2 or TRBV6-3 and J usage is TRBJ1-2; a possible D gene is TRBD1 (5 bases). Germline V gene sequence: CDR1 MNHEY, CDR2 SVGEGT. The germline V and J ends were trimmed by 6 bases and 1 base, with 9 bases remaining between them. The CDR3 sequence is 13 residues long. CDR3 in amino acids: CASSSTVNYGYTF. Written as DNA, the CDR3 is TGTGCCAGCAGCTCGACAGTTAACTATGGCTACACCTTC.

As for this clonotype: Given the absence of the conserved phenylalanine or tryptophan at the CDR3 end, a read error is likely. The chain joins TRBV5-1 to TRBJ2-3; the D is unclear. This CDR3 contains 11 residues. Germline V gene sequence: CDR1 SGHRS, CDR2 YFSETQ. Trimming took 4 bases from V and 4 from J, leaving 4 bases between them. CDR3 DNA sequence: TGCGCCAGCAGCAGGTCAGATACGCAGTATTCT. It translates to CASSRSDTQYS.

This clonotype was counted between two and nine times. The rearrangement links TRBV19 to TRBJ2-7, with 11 nucleotides matching TRBD1. The CDR3 is 14 residues long. V lost 8 bases and J lost 7; bases outside the gene matches: 10. CDR1 and CDR2 (germline): LNHDA, SQIVND (reference sequence). DNA for the CDR3: TGTGCCAGTTCTAATCCCGGGACAGGGGGAGAGCAGTACTTC. Encoded protein: CASSNPGTGGEQYF.

This clonotype was seen many times. The DNA for the CDR3 is TGTGCCAGCAGTGAAAGACTAGCGGGAGGTTTCTTC. Amino acid sequence: CASSERLAGGFF. V is TRBV12-3 or TRBV12-4 and J is TRBJ2-1, with 13 nucleotides matching TRBD2. V lost 5 bases to trimming and J lost 16 bases; unmatched junction nucleotides: 5. This CDR3 spans 12 amino acids.

This clonotype was detected many times. V gene TRBV10-3 combines with J gene TRBJ2-7; a weak D match, TRBD2 (6 bases). There are 17 residues in the CDR3. CDR1 and CDR2 (germline): ENHRY, SYGVKD. V gave up 0 bases and J gave up 3 bases, with 18 bases separating them. The CDR3 coding sequence is TGTGCCATCAGTGAGTCGGGGGGTGGGACTCGACTCTACGAGCAGTACTTC. Its translation: CAISESGGGTRLYEQYF.

The count of this clonotype is one. The rearrangement uses TRBV5-1 and TRBJ2-3, with 10 nucleotides matching TRBD2. V shed 3 bases and J 6 bases; nucleotides not matched to a gene: 10. CDR1 is SGHRS, CDR2 YFSETQ, per germline. The CDR3 is 16 residues long. The DNA for the CDR3 is TGCGCCAGCAGCTGGCGAGCGGGAGGGCCCAAGGATACGCAGTATTTT. The encoded protein is CASSWRAGGPKDTQYF.

This clonotype was found many times. The J gene is TRBJ2-4, the V gene TRBV2; 7 bases agree with TRBD2. CDR1 is SNHLY, CDR2 FYNNEI, per germline. The J segment lost 8 bases and the V segment lost 6 bases, leaving 7 bases of the junction unmatched. The CDR3 covers 13 residues. CDR3 region: CASRARDYDIQYF. The CDR3 DNA is TGTGCCAGCAGGGCACGGGACTACGACATTCAGTACTTC.

The sample holds many counts of this clonotype. The chain has TRBV12-3 or TRBV12-4 and TRBJ1-5, with 7 bases aligning to TRBD1. Trimming took 4 bases from V and 1 from J; bases not matched to a gene: 7. The CDR3 spans 16 residues. The CDR3 nucleotides are TGTGCCAGCAGTTCTGGGGCAGGGGGGAGCAATCAGCCCCAGCATTTT. It encodes CASSSGAGGSNQPQHF.